Presented here are 27 T cell receptor beta chains from one specimen sequenced in a study of chemoradiotherapy in HPV16-positive cancers. The table came from immunoSEQ multiplex PCR; TCRdb's copy has only in-frame clones and leaves some out. This table has about 1,900 clones, 75% to 90% appearing once. The source material was tumor tissue, sampled from a patient who underwent chemoradiotherapy. These receptors all come from a human donor with HPV-associated anogenital cancer.

Only one count was recorded for this clone. This chain connects TRBV11-3 to TRBJ2-3, with 7 bases identical to TRBD2. V shed 5 bases, J shed 6 bases, and the junction held 17 bases outside the gene matches. The CDR3 is 17 amino acids. The germline V gene encodes CDR1 SGHNT and CDR2 YENEEA. CDR3: CASSEDTGLIGVDTQYF. CDR3 DNA: TGTGCCAGCAGCGAGGACACGGGACTAATCGGTGTTGATACGCAGTATTTT.

The chain carries TRBV6-1 and TRBJ2-3; maybe TRBD1 (5 bases). The CDR3 is made up of 14 amino acids. CDR1 MNHNS and CDR2 SASEGT come from the germline V gene. The V end lost 5 bases, the J end lost 4 bases, and 13 bases lay between the germline ends. As DNA, the CDR3 is TGTGCCAGCAGTCAAACCCCCAGGGCAGATACGCAGTATTTT. The encoded protein is CASSQTPRADTQYF.

J is TRBJ2-3 and V is TRBV7-7, with no clear D. The CDR3 is 13 amino acids. V was shortened by 1 base and J by 9 bases, with 11 bases between the two germline ends. Per the germline V gene, CDR1 is SSHAT and CDR2 is FNYEAQ (reference sequence). The CDR3 reads CASSLGLASTQYF. CDR3 bases: TGTGCCAGCAGCTTAGGGTTGGCATCAACGCAGTATTTT.

The gene calls are TRBV5-4 and TRBJ2-1; 7 nucleotides match TRBD2. With 4 bases clipped from V and 6 bases from J, the junction kept 13 bases outside the gene matches. Germline CDR1 reads SGHNT; CDR2 reads YYREEE (reference sequence). There are 16 residues in the CDR3. CDR3 coding DNA: TGTGCCAGCAGCCCCGGGGGGATCGCAATAGGCAATGAGCAGTTCTTC. The encoded protein is CASSPGGIAIGNEQFF.

V usage is TRBV4-2 and J usage is TRBJ2-5; tentatively, D is TRBD1 or TRBD2 (7 bases each). CDR1 and CDR2 (germline): LGHNA, YNFKEQ. The CDR3 is 15 amino acids. The V end lost 4 bases, the J end lost 5 bases, and 17 bases lay between the germline ends. CDR3 sequence reads: CASSPRGEGGETQYF. The CDR3 DNA follows: TGTGCCAGCAGCCCCAGGGGGGAGGGGGGGGAGACCCAGTACTTC.

The CDR3 coding sequence is TGTGCCAGCAGTTTGGCAGACTATGGCTACACCTTC. Residues: CASSLADYGYTF. V gene TRBV28 combines with J gene TRBJ1-2; D not resolved. Trimming removed 3 bases from V and 3 bases from J, with 5 bases in between. The CDR3 consists of 12 residues. Looked up from germline, CDR1 is MDHEN and CDR2 is SYDVKM.

This rearrangement joins TRBV4-2 to TRBJ2-5, with D hard to call. The CDR3 is 12 residues long. From germline, CDR1 is LGHNA and CDR2 YNFKEQ. V was trimmed by 0 bases and J by 6 bases, leaving 5 bases between them. CDR3 in DNA: TGTGCCAGCAGCCAAGATCGGCAGACCCAGTACTTC. It yields the protein CASSQDRQTQYF.

J is TRBJ2-7 and V is TRBV7-9; D is unclear. The germline V gene encodes CDR1 SEHNR and CDR2 FQNEAQ (reference sequence). Trimming took 3 bases from V and 2 from J, leaving 11 bases between them. CDR3 length: 14 residues. In nucleotides, the CDR3 is TGTGCCAGCAGCTTTCAGGTTTTGACCTACGAGCAGTACTTC. Translated: CASSFQVLTYEQYF.

Details on this clone: Compared with germline, one end of the junction differs, possibly owing to a read error. The rearrangement uses TRBV5-4 and TRBJ2-5; no reliable D call. CDR1 is SGHNT and CDR2 is YYREEE in the germline V gene (reference sequence). This CDR3 comprises 13 residues. In DNA form, the CDR3 reads TGCGCCAGCAGCCAAGACTTCCAAGAGACCCAGTACTTC. Its protein is CASSQDFQETQYF.

This clone appeared once. The V gene is TRBV2, the J gene TRBJ2-7, with D maybe TRBD2 (6 bases). The CDR3 covers 14 residues. With 8 bases removed from V and 0 bases from J, the gap between germline ends came to 14 bases. Per germline, CDR1 SNHLY and CDR2 FYNNEI. The DNA of the CDR3 is TGTGCCAGCTTACGGGAGCCGAGCTCCTACGAGCAGTACGTC. Protein: CASLREPSSYEQYV.

This clone was recorded a few times. V gene TRBV13 combines with J gene TRBJ2-3; D not resolved. CDR1 is PRHDT, CDR2 FYEKMQ, per germline (reference sequence). The V end was cut by 5 bases, the J end by 7 bases, with 16 bases between. The CDR3 spans 14 residues. The chain's CDR3 is CASSPPSVENTQYF. The CDR3 coding sequence is TGTGCCAGCAGCCCACCCTCCGTGGAAAATACGCAGTATTTT.

The CDR3 nucleotides read TGCGCCAGCAGCTTCCAGATGAACACTGAAGCTTTCTTT. It codes for CASSFQMNTEAFF. V is TRBV5-1 and J is TRBJ1-1; D not resolved. This CDR3 contains 13 residues. CDR1 is SGHRS, CDR2 YFSETQ, per germline. With 2 bases removed from V and 0 bases from J, the gap between germline ends came to 5 bases.

The chain combines TRBV7-3 with TRBJ2-2; D is unresolved. V lost 2 bases and J lost 5, with 6 bases in between. CDR1 SGHTA and CDR2 FQGTGA come from the germline V gene. The CDR3 extends over 13 amino acids. The CDR3 DNA reads TGTGCCAGCAGCTTATGGGGTACCGGGGAGCTGTTTTTT. Protein: CASSLWGTGELFF.

The rearrangement joins TRBV6-5 to TRBJ1-2; D possibly corresponds to TRBD1 (5 bases). The CDR3 contains 15 residues. The germline V and J ends were trimmed by 6 bases and 2 bases, with 16 bases remaining between them. CDR1 and CDR2 (germline): MNHEY, SVGAGI. DNA of the CDR3: TGTGCCAGCAGCCGAGGGCCAGGGAAGAACTATGGCTACACCTTC. As protein: CASSRGPGKNYGYTF.

The CDR3 sequence: CATSREVYGNTIYF. The DNA of the CDR3 is TGTGCCACCAGCAGAGAAGTGTACGGAAACACCATATATTTT. The rearrangement links TRBV15 to TRBJ1-3; D is unclear. The germline V and J ends were trimmed by 0 bases and 4 bases, with 7 bases remaining between them. The CDR3 sequence is 14 residues long. Germline CDR1 is LNHNV and CDR2 is YYDKDF (reference sequence).

The rearrangement joins TRBV6-6 to TRBJ2-7, with a tentative D call TRBD1 (7 bases). The germline CDR1 and CDR2 sequences are MNHNY and SVGAGI (reference sequence). V was cut by 6 bases and J by 5 bases, with 17 bases left in between. The CDR3 extends over 14 amino acids. Here the CDR3 DNA reads TGTGCCAGCAGATCTCCACAGGGGAGGCACGAGCAGTACTTC. It encodes CASRSPQGRHEQYF.

The rearrangement joins TRBV11-2 to TRBJ2-1, with 7 bases matching TRBD2. Germline V CDR1 and CDR2: SGHAT, FQNNGV. CDR3 length: 15 amino acids. Trimming removed 5 bases from V and 7 bases from J; junction bases left unmatched: 11. CDR3 in amino acids: CASSRQIVGGNEQFF. The CDR3 region has the DNA TGTGCCAGCAGCCGACAAATAGTGGGGGGGAATGAGCAGTTCTTC.

The chain uses TRBV7-9 and TRBJ2-3; 15 nucleotides match TRBD2. CDR1 SEHNR and CDR2 FQNEAQ come from the germline V gene (reference sequence). This CDR3 is built from 18 residues. J lost 4 bases, V lost 6 bases, and 11 bases had no gene match. DNA of the CDR3: TGTGCCAGCAGGCCGGGACTAGCGGGGGGCCTAGTCGCAGATACGCAGTATTTT. Protein sequence: CASRPGLAGGLVADTQYF.

The gene calls are TRBV4-3 and TRBJ1-2; possibly TRBD1 for D (5 bases). Trimming removed 4 bases at V and 4 bases at J, with 16 bases between. The CDR3 consists of 15 residues. Germline-derived CDR1 and CDR2 are LGHNA and YSLEER. The CDR3 coding sequence is TGCGCCAGCAGCCCAGGGAGCCTTGACGGCTATGGCTACACCTTC. Its protein is CASSPGSLDGYGYTF.

The rearrangement uses TRBV2 and TRBJ2-1; 14 bases line up with TRBD2. With V trimmed by 7 bases and J by 6 bases, 8 bases remained unmatched. CDR1 and CDR2 from the germline V gene are SNHLY and FYNNEI. The CDR3 runs to 16 residues. The CDR3 loop is CASMGTSGSRGNEQFF. CDR3 sequence (DNA): TGTGCCAGCATGGGGACTAGCGGGAGTAGGGGCAATGAGCAGTTCTTC.

The CDR3 protein is CASRPYETNEKLFF. Here the CDR3 DNA reads TGTGCCAGCAGACCTTACGAAACCAATGAAAAACTGTTTTTT. The genes are TRBV6-1 and TRBJ1-4; D ambiguous. V was trimmed by 6 bases and J by 5 bases, leaving 13 bases between them. The CDR3 contains 14 residues. The germline CDR1 and CDR2 sequences are MNHNS and SASEGT.

The rearrangement joins TRBV7-9 to TRBJ1-1; D gene unclear. With 5 bases removed from V and 3 bases from J, the gap between germline ends came to 7 bases. Germline CDR1 and CDR2: SEHNR and FQNEAQ (reference sequence). The CDR3 covers 12 residues. CDR3 DNA sequence: TGTGCCAGCAGCCCCGCCGACACTGAAGCTTTCTTT. This sequence encodes CASSPADTEAFF. Drawing the rest from reference TRBV7-9 and TRBJ1-1, the complete variable domain is DTGVSQNPRHKITKRGQNVTFRCDPISEHNRLYWYRQTLGQGPEFLTYFQNEAQLEKSRLLSDRFSAERPKGSFSTLEIQRTEQGDSAMYLCASSPADTEAFFGQGTRLTVV.

The V gene is TRBV14, the J gene TRBJ1-2; D call uncertain. With 0 bases removed from V and 8 bases from J, the gap between germline ends came to 7 bases. The CDR3 covers 12 residues. Germline values: CDR1 SGHDN, CDR2 FVKESK. In nucleotides, the CDR3 is TGTGCCAGCAGCCAAGAAAGGAGGGGCTACACCTTC. It is translated as CASSQERRGYTF.

The gene calls are TRBV30 and TRBJ1-1; D not resolved. Trimming cost V 2 bases and J 5 bases, with 9 bases left between them. The CDR3 consists of 12 residues. Germline loops: CDR1 GTSNPN, CDR2 SVGIG (reference sequence). CDR3 nucleotides: TGTGCCTGGAGTCCTCAAGGGACTGAAGCTTTCTTT. Protein product: CAWSPQGTEAFF.

This chain uses TRBV11-3 with TRBJ1-1; no reliable D call. CDR1 and CDR2 (germline): SGHNT, YENEEA. V was shortened by 5 bases and J by 1 base, with 11 bases between the two germline ends. The CDR3 extends over 14 amino acids. CDR3 residues: CASSPPSGNTEAFF. The CDR3 DNA reads as TGTGCCAGCAGCCCACCCTCGGGGAACACTGAAGCTTTCTTT.

V gene TRBV6-1 combines with J gene TRBJ1-5, with no clear D. With 4 bases removed from V and 2 bases from J, the gap between germline ends came to 9 bases. The CDR3 covers 14 residues. Germline V gives CDR1 MNHNS, CDR2 SASEGT. The CDR3 region is CASSGGYGNQPQHF. The CDR3, as DNA: TGTGCCAGCAGTGGGGGTTACGGCAATCAGCCCCAGCATTTT.

The chain uses TRBV18 and TRBJ1-1; D uncertain. Trimming pared 6 bases from V and 5 bases from J, leaving 16 bases between. The CDR3 sequence is 14 residues long. Germline V lookup: CDR1 KGHSH, CDR2 LQKENI. CDR3 amino acids: CASSPGETRTEAFF. The CDR3 DNA sequence: TGTGCCAGCTCTCCCGGAGAGACGAGAACTGAAGCTTTCTTT.